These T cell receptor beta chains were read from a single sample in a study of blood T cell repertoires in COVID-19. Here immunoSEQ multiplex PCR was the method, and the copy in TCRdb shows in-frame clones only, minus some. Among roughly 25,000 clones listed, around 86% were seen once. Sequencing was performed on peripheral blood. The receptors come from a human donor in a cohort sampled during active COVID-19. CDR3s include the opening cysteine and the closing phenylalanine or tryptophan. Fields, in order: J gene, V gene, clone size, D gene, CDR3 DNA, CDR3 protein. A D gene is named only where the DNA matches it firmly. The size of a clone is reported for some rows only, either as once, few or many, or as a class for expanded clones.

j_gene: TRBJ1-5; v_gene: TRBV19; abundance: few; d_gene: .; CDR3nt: TGTGCCAGTAGTAGCAAGGACAGTTTTAGCAATCAGCCCCAGCATTTT; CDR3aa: CASSSKDSFSNQPQHF
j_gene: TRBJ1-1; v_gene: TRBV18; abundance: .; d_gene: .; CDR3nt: TGTGCCAGCTCACCACCCAGCACTGAAGCTTTCTTT; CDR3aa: CASSPPSTEAFF
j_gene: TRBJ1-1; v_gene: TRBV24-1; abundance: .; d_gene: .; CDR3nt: TGTGCCACCAGTGATTTGGAGGGTCGCACTGAAGCTTTCTTT; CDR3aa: CATSDLEGRTEAFF
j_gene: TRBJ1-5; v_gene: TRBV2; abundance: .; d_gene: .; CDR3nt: TGTGCCAGCAGTGAGGGGGCGCGCAATCAGCCCCAGCATTTT; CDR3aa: CASSEGARNQPQHF
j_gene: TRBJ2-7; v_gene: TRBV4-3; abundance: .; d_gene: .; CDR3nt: TGCGCCAGCAGCCAGGAAAGACTGTCCTACGAGCAGTACTTC; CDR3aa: CASSQERLSYEQYF
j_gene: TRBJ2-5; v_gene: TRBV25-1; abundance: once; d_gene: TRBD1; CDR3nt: TGTGCCAGCAGTCAACCGGGACAGGGGGAGACCCAGTACTTC; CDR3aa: CASSQPGQGETQYF
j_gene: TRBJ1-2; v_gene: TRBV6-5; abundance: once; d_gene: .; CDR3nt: TGTGCCACCTCACTGGACGGACTTCTCGGCTACACCTTC; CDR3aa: CATSLDGLLGYTF
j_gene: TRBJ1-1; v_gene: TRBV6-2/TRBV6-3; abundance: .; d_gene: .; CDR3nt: TGTGCCAGCAGTTACGGGGGACTTGAAGCTTTCTTT; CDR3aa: CASSYGGLEAFF
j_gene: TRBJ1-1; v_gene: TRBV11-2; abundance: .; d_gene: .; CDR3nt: TGTGCCAGCAGCTTAGATACTAGAGAACGGATGTTTGGGGAAGCTTTCTTT; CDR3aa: CASSLDTRERMFGEAFF
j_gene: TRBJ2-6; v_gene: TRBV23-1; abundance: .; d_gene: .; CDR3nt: TGCGCCAGCAGTCAAACGGAGGCCTCCTCTGGGGCCAACGTCCTGACTTTC; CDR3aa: CASSQTEASSGANVLTF
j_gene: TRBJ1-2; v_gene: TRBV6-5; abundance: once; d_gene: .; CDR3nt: TGTGCCAGCAGTCCTACCCCATCTAACTATGGCTACACCTTC; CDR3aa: CASSPTPSNYGYTF
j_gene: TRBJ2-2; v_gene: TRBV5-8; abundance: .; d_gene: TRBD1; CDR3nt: TGTGCCAGCAGCCACGGACAGGTGAACACCGGGGAGCTGTTTTTT; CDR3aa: CASSHGQVNTGELFF
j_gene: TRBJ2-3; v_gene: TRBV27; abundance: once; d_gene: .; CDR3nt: TGTGCCAGCAGTTTCGGCGGAAACACAGATACGCAGTATTTT; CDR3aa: CASSFGGNTDTQYF
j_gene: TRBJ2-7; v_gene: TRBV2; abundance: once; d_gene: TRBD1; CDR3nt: TGTGCCAGCAATACATGGACAGGTTCCTACGAGCAGTACTTC; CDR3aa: CASNTWTGSYEQYF
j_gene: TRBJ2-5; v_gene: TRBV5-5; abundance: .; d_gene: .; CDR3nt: TGTGCCAGCACCTCGACTCCGGGGACCCAGTACTTC; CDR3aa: CASTSTPGTQYF
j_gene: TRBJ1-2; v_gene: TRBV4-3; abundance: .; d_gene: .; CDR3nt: TGCGCCAGCAGCCAAAATCGGGGGGGAGTCTATGGCTACACCTTC; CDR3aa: CASSQNRGGVYGYTF
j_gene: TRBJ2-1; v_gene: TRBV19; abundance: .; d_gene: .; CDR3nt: TGTGCCAGTAGTATAGAAAGGACAGCTCGAAGCTCCTACAATGAGCAGTTCTTC; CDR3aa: CASSIERTARSSYNEQFF
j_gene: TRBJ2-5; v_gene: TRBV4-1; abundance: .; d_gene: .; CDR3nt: TGCGCCAGCAGCCAAAGCCTACAAGAGACCCAGTACTTC; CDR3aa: CASSQSLQETQYF
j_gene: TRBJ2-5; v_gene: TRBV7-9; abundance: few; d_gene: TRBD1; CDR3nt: TGTGCCAGCAGTTGGGGGACAGGGGGCTTAGAGACCCAGTACTTC; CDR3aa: CASSWGTGGLETQYF